Below, 2 T cell receptor beta chains from the same sample are listed, as sequenced in a study of T cells in Graves' hyperthyroidism and ophthalmopathy. Regions amplified from RNA transcripts were the TCR beta CDR3 regions. First-round RT-PCR of the TCR CDR3 relied on the HTBI primer set. Via MiXCR, TCRdb re-called the multiplex PCR reads, giving one row per CDR3 protein. There are roughly 400,000 distinct CDR3 sequences in the sample; roughly 25% occur only once, and 73% lies in the top ten. The sample was blood. The receptors come from a man in his fifties with Graves' hyperthyroidism.

This clonotype was picked up a small number of times. V and J are TRBV5-1 and TRBJ1-1; D is perhaps TRBD1 (5 bases). The CDR3 sequence is 13 residues long. CDR1 and CDR2 from the germline V gene are SGHRS and YFSETQ. The V and J ends lost 8 bases and 4 bases respectively, with 15 bases between them. In DNA form, the CDR3 reads TGCGCCAGTTCCGGGACCTCCTCCACTGAAGCTTTCTTT. Encoded protein: CASSGTSSTEAFF.

This chain uses TRBV20-1 with TRBJ2-5; D not resolved. CDR3 size: 15 residues. The germline V and J ends were trimmed by 0 bases and 2 bases, with 13 bases remaining between them. The germline V gene has CDR1 DFQATT and CDR2 SNEGSKA (reference sequence). The CDR3 protein is CSARDQSRIQETQYF. The CDR3 coding sequence is TGCAGTGCTAGAGATCAATCGAGAATACAAGAGACCCAGTACTTC.